Listed below are T cell receptor beta chains from one sample, sequenced in a study of spatial heterogeneity in lung cancer. TCRdb re-called the 5' RACE reads with MiXCR, one entry per CDR3 protein. The repertoire holds about 3,100 distinct CDR3 sequences, about 8.6% seen once, with around a third in the top ten. The source was lung tumor tissue, collected at surgery. The receptor source for this set is a male donor with early-stage non-small cell lung cancer. The CDR3 runs from the conserved cysteine through the conserved F or W. The D gene is left open where the match is weak. The size of a clone is reported for some rows only, either as once, few or many, or as a class for expanded clones.

j_gene	d_gene	v_gene	abundance	CDR3nt	CDR3aa
TRBJ1-5	.	TRBV6-1	medium-sized	TGTGCCAGCAGTGGTGACAGGTGGCAGCCCCAGCATTTT	CASSGDRWQPQHF
TRBJ1-3	.	TRBV7-2	few	TGTGCCAGCAGTTATTCAGGGGAATCTGGAAACACCATATATTTT	CASSYSGESGNTIYF
TRBJ2-3	.	TRBV7-9	medium-sized	TGTGCCAGCAGCTTAGGGTCAGACTATGGGACAGATACGCAGTATTTT	CASSLGSDYGTDTQYF
TRBJ1-5	.	TRBV7-8	many	TGTGCCAGCAGCTTAGTGGGGGGTCGTCAGCCCCAGCATTTT	CASSLVGGRQPQHF
TRBJ1-5	TRBD1	TRBV5-1	medium-sized	TGCGCCAGCAGCCTCCACTACAGGGGAAATAGCAATCAGCCCCAGCATTTT	CASSLHYRGNSNQPQHF
TRBJ1-1	.	TRBV7-6	.	TGTGCCAGCAGCTTACGGGGGCAGGGAACTGAAGCTTTCTTT	CASSLRGQGTEAFF
TRBJ2-3	.	TRBV20-1	many	TGCAGTGCTAGAGGGGACTCAGATACGCAGTATTTT	CSARGDSDTQYF
TRBJ2-1	.	TRBV19	medium-sized	TGTGCCAGTAAGACAGTGACCTACAATGAGCAGTTCTTC	CASKTVTYNEQFF
TRBJ1-5	.	TRBV18	medium-sized	TGTGCCAGCTCACTGACCCCGGACAGTCATAGCAATCAGCCCCAGCATTTT	CASSLTPDSHSNQPQHF
TRBJ2-2	.	TRBV5-1	medium-sized	TGCGCCAGCAGCTTGGGGAGTGGGAACACCGGGGAGCTGTTTTTT	CASSLGSGNTGELFF
TRBJ2-1	TRBD2	TRBV20-1	medium-sized	TGCAGTGCTAGACCTCTAGCGGCAGATCTCCATGAGCAGTTCTTC	CSARPLAADLHEQFF
TRBJ1-1	.	TRBV6-1	many	TGTGCCAGCAGTCAAACAGGGAGACCTTTCTTT	CASSQTGRPFF
TRBJ2-2	.	TRBV19	many	TGTGCCAGTAGTAGTCAGCTATTCACCGGGGAGCTGTTTTTT	CASSSQLFTGELFF
TRBJ1-5	.	TRBV7-2	many	TGTGCCAGCAGCTTTTGGGGGAGCAATCAGCCCCAGCATTTT	CASSFWGSNQPQHF
TRBJ2-2	TRBD1	TRBV5-1	.	TGCGCCAGCAGCCGGACGACAGGGGCCACCGGGGAGCTGTTTTTT	CASSRTTGATGELFF
TRBJ1-5	.	TRBV6-2/TRBV6-3	medium-sized	TGTGCCAGCAGTCAACCCCGGACAGCTAGCAATCAGCCCCAGCATTTT	CASSQPRTASNQPQHF
TRBJ2-1	TRBD2	TRBV11-2	medium-sized	TGTGCCAGCAGCTTACCCAGCGGGGGGTACAATGAGCAGTTCTTC	CASSLPSGGYNEQFF
TRBJ1-1	TRBD1	TRBV27	many	TGTGCCAGCAGCCCAAGGGGGCGCGGTACTGAAGCTTTCTTT	CASSPRGRGTEAFF
TRBJ2-5	.	TRBV4-2	.	TGTGCCAGCAGCCAAGCGGTAGGACAAGAGACCCAGTACTTC	CASSQAVGQETQYF
TRBJ1-1	.	TRBV28	many	TGTGCCAGCACCTCCTATCTGAACACTGAAGCTTTCTTT	CASTSYLNTEAFF
TRBJ1-5	.	TRBV27	many	TGTGCCAGCAGTTTCATCGGCAATCAGCCCCAGCATTTT	CASSFIGNQPQHF
TRBJ2-2	.	TRBV4-3	medium-sized	TGCGCCAGCGGACGGGACCCGTTGAACACCGGGGAGCTGTTTTTT	CASGRDPLNTGELFF
TRBJ2-5	.	TRBV2	many	TGTGCCAGCAGTGAGACCGGAGAGACCCAGTACTTC	CASSETGETQYF
TRBJ2-1	.	TRBV20-1	.	TGCAGTGCCGAGAGGGTTGACGATGAGCAGTTCTTC	CSAERVDDEQFF
TRBJ2-3	.	TRBV29-1	medium-sized	TGCAGCGTCGGGACCTCGCTGAGGGTTTCTATCGCAGATACGCAGTATTTT	CSVGTSLRVSIADTQYF
TRBJ2-5	TRBD2	TRBV11-2	many	TGTGCCAGCAGCGTCCTAGCGGGAGGCGGAGAGACCCAGTACTTC	CASSVLAGGGETQYF
TRBJ2-1	.	TRBV19	medium-sized	TGTGCCAGTAGTATAGACAGGGTCAAGGATGGGCAGTTCTTC	CASSIDRVKDGQFF
TRBJ2-1	TRBD2	TRBV10-2	few	TGCGCCAGCAGTGAGTCGAGCGGGAGGGGTTACAATGAGCAGTTCTTC	CASSESSGRGYNEQFF
TRBJ2-7	.	TRBV2	few	TGTGCCAGCAGGGACGGCGACTACGAGCAGTACTTC	CASRDGDYEQYF
TRBJ2-7	.	TRBV4-2	.	TGTGCCAGCGCCAAAGGGCAGGGGGAGGGTGAGCAGTACTTC	CASAKGQGEGEQYF
TRBJ2-7	.	TRBV27	medium-sized	TGTGCCAGCAGTTTATATCGGGACACCTACGAGCAGTACTTC	CASSLYRDTYEQYF
TRBJ1-2	.	TRBV6-5	many	TGTGCCAGCAGTTACGGGGCTAAGGATGGCTACACCTTC	CASSYGAKDGYTF
TRBJ2-2	.	TRBV5-1	.	TGCGCCAGCAGTGACGGGTCGAACACCGGGGAGCTGTTTTTT	CASSDGSNTGELFF
TRBJ2-1	TRBD1	TRBV28	large	TGTGCCAGCAGGGAACAGGGGTACAATGAGCAGTTCTTC	CASREQGYNEQFF
TRBJ1-1	TRBD1	TRBV6-5	medium-sized	TGTGCCAGCAGAGAAACCGACAGGGCTGAAGCTTTCTTT	CASRETDRAEAFF
TRBJ2-1	TRBD2	TRBV20-1	medium-sized	TGCAGTGCTAGATCCCCTGGGACTAGCGGGGGGTACAATGAGCAGTTCTTC	CSARSPGTSGGYNEQFF
TRBJ2-7	.	TRBV11-1	many	TGTGCCAGCAGCCGGGGGTCCCGCTCCTACGAGCAGTACTTC	CASSRGSRSYEQYF
TRBJ2-1	.	TRBV24-1	.	TGTGCCACCCAGGCAAGGGAGAATGAGCAGTTCTTC	CATQARENEQFF